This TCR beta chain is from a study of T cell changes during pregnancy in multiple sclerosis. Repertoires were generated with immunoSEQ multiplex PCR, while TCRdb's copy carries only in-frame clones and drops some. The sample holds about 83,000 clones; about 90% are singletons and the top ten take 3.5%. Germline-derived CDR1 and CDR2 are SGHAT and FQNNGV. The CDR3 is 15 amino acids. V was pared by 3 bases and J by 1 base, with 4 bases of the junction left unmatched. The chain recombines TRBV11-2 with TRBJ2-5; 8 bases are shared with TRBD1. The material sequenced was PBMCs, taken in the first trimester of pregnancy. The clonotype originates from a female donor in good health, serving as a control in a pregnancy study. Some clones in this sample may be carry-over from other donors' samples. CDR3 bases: TGTGCCAGCAGCTTGAGTACAGGGGGCCAAGAGACCCAGTACTTC. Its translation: CASSLSTGGQETQYF.